Reported below is one T cell receptor beta chain. The sample is drawn from a study of control samples from healthy donors and cancer patients. Clones were read by immunoSEQ multiplex PCR, and TCRdb kept only the in-frame ones, dropping some. The sample records 80,000 to 100,000 clones, about 90% being singletons. The sequencing input was blood. This sequence originates from a man aged 25 to 40 in good health.

This chain's CDR3 is CASSGSGSYEQYF. The CDR3 nucleotides read TGTGCCAGCAGCGGTAGCGGCTCCTACGAGCAGTACTTC. This chain uses TRBV7-9 with TRBJ2-7; D is perhaps TRBD2 (6 bases). V was pared by 5 bases and J by 0 bases, with 8 bases between. The CDR3 loop spans 13 amino acids. The germline gives CDR1 SEHNR, CDR2 FQNEAQ (reference sequence).